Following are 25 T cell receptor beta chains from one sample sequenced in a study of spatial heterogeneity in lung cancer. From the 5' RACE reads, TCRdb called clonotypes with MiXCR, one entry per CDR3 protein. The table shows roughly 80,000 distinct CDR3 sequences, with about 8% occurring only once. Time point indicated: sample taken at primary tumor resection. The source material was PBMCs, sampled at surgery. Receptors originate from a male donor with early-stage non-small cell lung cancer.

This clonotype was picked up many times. The chain's CDR3 is CSVMSGGEKLFF. CDR3 coding DNA: TGCAGCGTTATGTCAGGGGGTGAAAAACTGTTTTTT. The gene calls are TRBV29-1 and TRBJ1-4, with 7 nucleotides matching TRBD1. The CDR3 totals 12 residues. Germline-derived CDR1 and CDR2 are SQVTM and ANQGSEA. J lost 7 bases, V lost 5 bases, and 4 bases had no gene match.

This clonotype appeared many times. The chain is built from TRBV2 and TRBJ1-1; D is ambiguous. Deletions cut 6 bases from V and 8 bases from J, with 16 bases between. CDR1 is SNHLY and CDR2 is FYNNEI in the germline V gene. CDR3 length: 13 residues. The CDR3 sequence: CASSLPQQPEAFF. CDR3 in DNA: TGTGCCAGCAGCCTCCCCCAGCAGCCCGAAGCTTTCTTT.

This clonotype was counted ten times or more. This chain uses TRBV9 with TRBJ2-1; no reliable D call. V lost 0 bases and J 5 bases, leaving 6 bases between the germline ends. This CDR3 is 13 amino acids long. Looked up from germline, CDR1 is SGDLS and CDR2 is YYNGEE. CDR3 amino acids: CASSVGIDNEQFF. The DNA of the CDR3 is TGTGCCAGCAGCGTAGGAATAGACAATGAGCAGTTCTTC.

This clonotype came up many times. The CDR3 coding sequence is TGCGCCAGCAGCCCCCAAGGTTCTGGGGGGCTAGATACTGAAGCTTTCTTT. Protein product: CASSPQGSGGLDTEAFF. The rearrangement uses TRBV5-1 and TRBJ1-1; D is perhaps TRBD1 (6 bases). This CDR3 has 17 amino acids. V was pared by 4 bases and J by 5 bases, with 24 bases between. CDR1 is SGHRS and CDR2 is YFSETQ in the germline V gene. The complete variable domain, with remaining parts taken from reference TRBV5-1 and TRBJ1-1, reads KAGVTQTPRYLIKTRGQQVTLSCSPISGHRSVSWYQQTPGQGLQFLFEYFSETQRNKGNFPGRFSGRQFSNSRSEMNVSTLELGDSALYLCASSPQGSGGLDTEAFFGQGTRLTVV.

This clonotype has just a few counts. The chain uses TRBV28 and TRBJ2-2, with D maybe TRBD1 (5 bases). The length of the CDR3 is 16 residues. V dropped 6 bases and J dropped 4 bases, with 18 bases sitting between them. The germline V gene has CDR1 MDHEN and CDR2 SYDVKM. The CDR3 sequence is CASRSPLLQATGELFF. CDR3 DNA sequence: TGTGCCAGCAGGAGCCCACTTCTACAGGCCACCGGGGAGCTGTTTTTT.

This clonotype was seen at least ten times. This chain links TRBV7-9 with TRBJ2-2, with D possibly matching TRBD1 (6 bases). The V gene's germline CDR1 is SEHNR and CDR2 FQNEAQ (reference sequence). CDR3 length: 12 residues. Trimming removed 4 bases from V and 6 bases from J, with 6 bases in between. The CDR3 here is CASSYRAGELFF. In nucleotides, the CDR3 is TGTGCCAGCAGCTACAGGGCCGGGGAGCTGTTTTTT.

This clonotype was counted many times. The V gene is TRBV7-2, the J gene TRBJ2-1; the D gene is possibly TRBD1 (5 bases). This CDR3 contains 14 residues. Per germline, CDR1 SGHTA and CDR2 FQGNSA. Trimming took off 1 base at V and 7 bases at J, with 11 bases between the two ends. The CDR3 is CASSLDRLGNEQFF. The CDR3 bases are TGTGCCAGCAGCTTAGACAGGCTAGGGAATGAGCAGTTCTTC.

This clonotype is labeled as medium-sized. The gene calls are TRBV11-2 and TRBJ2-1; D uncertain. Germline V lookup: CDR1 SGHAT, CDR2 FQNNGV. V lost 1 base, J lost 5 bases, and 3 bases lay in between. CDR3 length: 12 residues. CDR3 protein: CASSLGNNEQFF. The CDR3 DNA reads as TGTGCCAGCAGCTTAGGGAACAATGAGCAGTTCTTC.

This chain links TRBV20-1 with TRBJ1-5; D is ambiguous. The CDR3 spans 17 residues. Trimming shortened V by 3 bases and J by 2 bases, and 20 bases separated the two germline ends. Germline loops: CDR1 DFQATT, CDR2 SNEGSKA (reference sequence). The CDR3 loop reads CSARRGSVAQGNQPQHF. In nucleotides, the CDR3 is TGCAGTGCTAGGAGAGGTAGTGTTGCCCAGGGCAATCAGCCCCAGCATTTT.

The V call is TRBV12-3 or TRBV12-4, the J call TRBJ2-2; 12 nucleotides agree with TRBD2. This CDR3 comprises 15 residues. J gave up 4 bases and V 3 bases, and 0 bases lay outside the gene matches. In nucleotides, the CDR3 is TGTGCCAGCAGTTTGACTAGCGGGGGCACCGGGGAGCTGTTTTTT. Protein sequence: CASSLTSGGTGELFF.

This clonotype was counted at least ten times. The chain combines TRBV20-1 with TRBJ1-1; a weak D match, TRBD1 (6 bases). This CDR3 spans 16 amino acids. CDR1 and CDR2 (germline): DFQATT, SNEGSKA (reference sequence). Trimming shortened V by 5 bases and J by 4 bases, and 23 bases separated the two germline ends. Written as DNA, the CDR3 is TGCAGTGCTCGAAGGACAGCTAATCTTGTGGGCACTGAAGCTTTCTTT. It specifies CSARRTANLVGTEAFF.

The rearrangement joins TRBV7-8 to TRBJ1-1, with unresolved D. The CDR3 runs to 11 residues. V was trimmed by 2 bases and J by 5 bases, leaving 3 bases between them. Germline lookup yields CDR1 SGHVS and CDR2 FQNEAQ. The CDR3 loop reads CASSLKTEAFF. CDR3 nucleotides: TGTGCCAGCAGCTTAAAAACTGAAGCTTTCTTT.

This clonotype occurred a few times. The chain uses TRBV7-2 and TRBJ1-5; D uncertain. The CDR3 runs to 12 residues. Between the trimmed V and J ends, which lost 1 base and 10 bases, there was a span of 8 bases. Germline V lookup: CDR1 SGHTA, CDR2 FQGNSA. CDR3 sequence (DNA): TGTGCCAGCAGCTTAGATGGACTACCCCAGCATTTT. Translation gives CASSLDGLPQHF.

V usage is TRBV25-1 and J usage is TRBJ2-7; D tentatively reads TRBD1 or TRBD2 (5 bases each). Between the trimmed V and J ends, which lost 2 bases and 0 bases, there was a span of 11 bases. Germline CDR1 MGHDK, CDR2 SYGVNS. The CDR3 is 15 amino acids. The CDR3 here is CASSEVGDLSYEQYF. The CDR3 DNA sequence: TGTGCCAGCAGTGAAGTAGGGGACCTCTCCTACGAGCAGTACTTC.

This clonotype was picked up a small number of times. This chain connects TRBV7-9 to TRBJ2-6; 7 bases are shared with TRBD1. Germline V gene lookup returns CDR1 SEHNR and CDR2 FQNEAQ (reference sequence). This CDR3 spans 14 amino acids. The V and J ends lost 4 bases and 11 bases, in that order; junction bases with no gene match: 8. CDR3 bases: TGTGCCAGCAGCTCCCGGGACAGCTCCGACGTCCTGACTTTC. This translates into CASSSRDSSDVLTF.

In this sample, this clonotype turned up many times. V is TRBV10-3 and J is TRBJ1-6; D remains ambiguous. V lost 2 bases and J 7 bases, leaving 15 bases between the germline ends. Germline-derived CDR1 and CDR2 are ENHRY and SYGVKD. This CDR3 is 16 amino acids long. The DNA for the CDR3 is TGTGCCATCAGTGAGCTAGGACCGATTAACAATTCACCCCTCCACTTT. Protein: CAISELGPINNSPLHF.

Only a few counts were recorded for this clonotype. This CDR3 reads CASSLGAVGSYNEQFF. Written as DNA, the CDR3 is TGCGCCAGCAGCTTGGGGGCGGTTGGATCCTACAATGAGCAGTTCTTC. The chain employs TRBV5-1 and TRBJ2-1; no clear D. The CDR3 length is 16 residues. V shed 0 bases and J shed 1 base, with 11 bases lying between them. Germline lookup yields CDR1 SGHRS and CDR2 YFSETQ.

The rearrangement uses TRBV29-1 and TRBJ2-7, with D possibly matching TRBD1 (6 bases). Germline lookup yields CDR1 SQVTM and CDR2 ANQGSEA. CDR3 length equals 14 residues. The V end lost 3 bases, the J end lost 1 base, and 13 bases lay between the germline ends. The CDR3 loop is CSVEGRGPSYEQYF. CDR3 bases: TGCAGCGTTGAGGGCAGGGGACCTTCCTACGAGCAGTACTTC.

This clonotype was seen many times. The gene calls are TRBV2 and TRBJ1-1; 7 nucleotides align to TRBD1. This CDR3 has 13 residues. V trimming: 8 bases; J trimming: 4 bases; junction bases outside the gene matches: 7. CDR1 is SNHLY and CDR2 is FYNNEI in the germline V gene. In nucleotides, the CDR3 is TGTGCCAGCCAGGGGGGCTCGGGCACTGAAGCTTTCTTT. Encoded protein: CASQGGSGTEAFF.

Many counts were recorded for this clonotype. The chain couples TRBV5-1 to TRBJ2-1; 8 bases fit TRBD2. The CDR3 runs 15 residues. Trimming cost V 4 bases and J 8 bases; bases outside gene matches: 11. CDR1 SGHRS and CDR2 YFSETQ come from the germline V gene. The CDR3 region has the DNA TGCGCCAGCAGCACCGGGACTAGTATAGCGGATGAGCAGTTCTTC. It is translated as CASSTGTSIADEQFF.

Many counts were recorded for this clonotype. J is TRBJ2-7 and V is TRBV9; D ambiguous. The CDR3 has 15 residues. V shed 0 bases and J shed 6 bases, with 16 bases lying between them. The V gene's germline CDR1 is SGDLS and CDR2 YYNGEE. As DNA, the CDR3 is TGTGCCAGCAGCGTAGCTACAACTGGTTTAGCCGAGCAGTACTTC. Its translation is CASSVATTGLAEQYF.

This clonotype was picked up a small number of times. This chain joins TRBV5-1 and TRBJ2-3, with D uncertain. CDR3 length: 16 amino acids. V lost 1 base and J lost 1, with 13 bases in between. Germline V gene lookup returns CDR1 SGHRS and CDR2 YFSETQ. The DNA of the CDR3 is TGCGCCAGCAGCTTGCACCAGACCCCGGGCACAGATACGCAGTATTTT. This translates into CASSLHQTPGTDTQYF.

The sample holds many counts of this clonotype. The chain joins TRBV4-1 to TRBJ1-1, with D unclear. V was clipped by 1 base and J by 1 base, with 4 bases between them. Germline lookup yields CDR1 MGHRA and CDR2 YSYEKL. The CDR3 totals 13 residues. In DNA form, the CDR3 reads TGCGCCAGCAGCCAAGTGCAGAACACTGAAGCTTTCTTT. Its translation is CASSQVQNTEAFF.

The CDR3 DNA sequence: TGTGCCAGCAGCCCCTCGGAGACAGGGACCGGGGAGCTGTTTTTT. The encoded protein is CASSPSETGTGELFF. V usage is TRBV7-9 and J usage is TRBJ2-2; 7 bases fit TRBD1. With 5 bases clipped from V and 5 bases from J, the junction kept 8 bases outside the gene matches. Germline V gene data show CDR1 as SEHNR and CDR2 as FQNEAQ (reference sequence). CDR3 length: 15 residues.

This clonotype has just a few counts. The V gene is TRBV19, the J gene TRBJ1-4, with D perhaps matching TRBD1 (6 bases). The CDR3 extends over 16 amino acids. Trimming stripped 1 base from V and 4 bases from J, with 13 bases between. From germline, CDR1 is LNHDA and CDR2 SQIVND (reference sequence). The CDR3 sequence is CASSIGGRGHNEKLFF. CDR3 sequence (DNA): TGTGCCAGTAGTATAGGAGGGAGGGGACATAATGAAAAACTGTTTTTT.